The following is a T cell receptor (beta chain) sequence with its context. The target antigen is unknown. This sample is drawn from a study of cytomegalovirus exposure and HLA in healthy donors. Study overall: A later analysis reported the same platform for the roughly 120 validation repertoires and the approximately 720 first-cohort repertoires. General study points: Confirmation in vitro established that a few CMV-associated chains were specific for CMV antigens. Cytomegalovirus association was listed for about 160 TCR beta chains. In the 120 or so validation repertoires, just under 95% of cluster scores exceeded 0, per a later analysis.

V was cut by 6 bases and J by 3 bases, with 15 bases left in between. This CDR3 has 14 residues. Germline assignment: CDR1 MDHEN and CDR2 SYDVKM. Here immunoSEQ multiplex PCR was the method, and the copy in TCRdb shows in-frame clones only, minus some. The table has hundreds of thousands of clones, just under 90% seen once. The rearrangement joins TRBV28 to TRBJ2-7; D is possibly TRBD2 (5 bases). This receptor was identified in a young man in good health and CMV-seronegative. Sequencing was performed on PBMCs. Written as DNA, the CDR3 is TGTGCCAGCAGGCCCAGGACTCTTAACTACGAGCAGTACTTC. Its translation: CASRPRTLNYEQYF.